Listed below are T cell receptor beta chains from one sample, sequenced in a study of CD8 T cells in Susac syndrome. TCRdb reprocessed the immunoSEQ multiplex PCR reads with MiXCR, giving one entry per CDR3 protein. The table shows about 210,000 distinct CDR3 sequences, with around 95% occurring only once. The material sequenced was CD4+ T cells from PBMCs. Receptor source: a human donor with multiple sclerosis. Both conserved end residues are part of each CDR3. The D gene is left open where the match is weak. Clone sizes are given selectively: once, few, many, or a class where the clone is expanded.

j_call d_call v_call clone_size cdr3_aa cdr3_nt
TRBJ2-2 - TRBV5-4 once CASSLEPSVTSAGELFF TGTGCCAGCAGCTTGGAGCCCAGTGTAACTTCCGCCGGGGAGCTGTTTTTT
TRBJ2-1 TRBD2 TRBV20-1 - CSAREGTSGRVSYNEQFF TGCAGTGCTAGAGAAGGGACTAGCGGGAGGGTTTCCTACAATGAGCAGTTCTTC
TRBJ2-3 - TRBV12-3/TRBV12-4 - CASSFGSLADTQYF TGTGCCAGCAGTTTCGGGAGTTTGGCAGATACGCAGTATTTT
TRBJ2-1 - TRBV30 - CAWSVRQYNEQFF TGTGCCTGGAGTGTACGGCAGTACAATGAGCAGTTCTTC
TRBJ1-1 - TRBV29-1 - CSVKGGVTEAFF TGCAGCGTAAAAGGGGGAGTCACTGAAGCTTTCTTT
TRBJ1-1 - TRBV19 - CASSLRLGLVDTEAFF TGTGCCAGTAGTCTCCGGTTGGGATTAGTCGACACTGAAGCTTTCTTT
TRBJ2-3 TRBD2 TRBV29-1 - CSVAGTSGAITDTQYF TGCAGCGTCGCAGGGACTAGCGGGGCCATCACAGATACGCAGTATTTT
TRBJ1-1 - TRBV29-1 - CSARKGSNTEAFF TGCAGCGCCCGGAAGGGATCGAACACTGAAGCTTTCTTT
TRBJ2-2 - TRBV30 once CAWGGTANTGELFF TGTGCCTGGGGAGGGACGGCGAACACCGGGGAGCTGTTTTTT
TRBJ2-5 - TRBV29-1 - CSVGPGSFTQYF TGCAGCGTTGGACCGGGCTCCTTTACCCAGTACTTC
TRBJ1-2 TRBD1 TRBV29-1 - CSVSTGTGGGYTF TGCAGCGTTTCCACCGGGACAGGGGGTGGCTACACCTTC
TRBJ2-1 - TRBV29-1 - CSVDRDSNYNEQFF TGCAGCGTCGACCGGGACTCGAACTACAATGAGCAGTTCTTC
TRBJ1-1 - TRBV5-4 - CASSPGPHTEAFF TGTGCCAGTAGCCCGGGACCCCACACTGAAGCTTTCTTT
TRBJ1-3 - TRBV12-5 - CASSSQDSGNTIYF TGTGCTAGTTCCTCACAGGACTCTGGAAACACCATATATTTT
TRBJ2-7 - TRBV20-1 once CSARGGGLGEQYF TGCAGTGCTAGAGGTGGGGGATTGGGCGAGCAGTACTTC
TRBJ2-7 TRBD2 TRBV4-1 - CASSRLAGVYEQYF TGCGCCAGCAGCCGACTAGCGGGAGTCTACGAGCAGTACTTC
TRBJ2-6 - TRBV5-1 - CASSLGAAGANVLTF TGCGCCAGCAGCTTGGGAGCGGCTGGGGCCAACGTCCTGACTTTC
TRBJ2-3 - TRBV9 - CASGTQSADTQYF TGTGCCAGCGGGACCCAGAGCGCAGATACGCAGTATTTT
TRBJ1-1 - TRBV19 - CASSFHRQEAFF TGTGCCAGTAGCTTCCACCGTCAGGAAGCTTTCTTT
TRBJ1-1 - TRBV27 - CASSPQGLMNTEAFF TGTGCCAGCAGTCCCCAAGGACTAATGAACACTGAAGCTTTCTTT
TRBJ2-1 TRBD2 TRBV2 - CAGSGREPSTNEQFF TGTGCCGGATCCGGGAGGGAGCCTTCAACCAATGAGCAGTTCTTC
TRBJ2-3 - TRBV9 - CASSVVEPDTQYF TGTGCCAGCAGCGTAGTGGAACCCGATACGCAGTATTTT
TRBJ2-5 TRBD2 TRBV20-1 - CSARDGRGLGQETQYF TGCAGTGCTAGAGATGGGAGGGGATTGGGGCAAGAGACCCAGTACTTC
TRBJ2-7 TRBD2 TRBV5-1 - CASSVSGSGYEQYF TGCGCCAGCAGCGTTAGCGGGAGTGGCTACGAGCAGTACTTC